Each of the 27 T cell receptor beta chains below was sequenced from the same sample in a study of cytomegalovirus exposure and HLA in healthy donors. The PCR contained 60 Vbeta and 13 Jbeta primers. Sequencing was performed with immunoSEQ multiplex PCR; in TCRdb, only in-frame clones are kept and a portion is missing. The sample records 95,000 to 110,000 clones, 81% being singletons. The sample was PBMCs. These TCRs come from a man younger than 45 in good health and CMV-seronegative.

CDR3 region: CASSRDTPAYEQYF. Here the CDR3 DNA reads TGTGCCAGCTCCCGGGACACGCCCGCCTACGAGCAGTACTTC. J is TRBJ2-7 and V is TRBV28; perhaps TRBD1 as D (6 bases). This CDR3 region has 14 residues. The germline V gene has CDR1 MDHEN and CDR2 SYDVKM. V was clipped by 8 bases and J by 2 bases, with 16 bases between them.

The V and J genes are TRBV28 and TRBJ2-2; D gene uncertain. This CDR3 is built from 15 residues. CDR1 and CDR2 from the germline V gene are MDHEN and SYDVKM. Trimming shortened V by 8 bases and J by 10 bases, and 23 bases separated the two germline ends. DNA of the CDR3: TGTGCCAGCGACCCAGGATGGTTGAGTTCCGAGGAGCTGTTTTTT. Translated, it gives CASDPGWLSSEELFF.

The genes are TRBV29-1 and TRBJ1-5; perhaps TRBD1 as D (6 bases). With 5 bases removed from V and 7 bases from J, the gap between germline ends came to 15 bases. The CDR3 length is 13 residues. CDR1 is SQVTM, CDR2 ANQGSEA, per germline. DNA for the CDR3: TGCAGCGTTAGTGGGGGCTGGGGGCAGCCCCAGCATTTT. Protein sequence: CSVSGGWGQPQHF.

This sequence joins TRBV7-9 and TRBJ1-1; 10 bases are shared with TRBD1. The J segment lost 1 base and the V segment lost 6 bases, leaving 5 bases of the junction unmatched. CDR1 and CDR2 (germline): SEHNR, FQNEAQ (reference sequence). CDR3 length equals 15 residues. The CDR3: CASRSGQGRNTEAFF. CDR3 DNA: TGTGCCAGCAGGTCGGGACAGGGGAGGAACACTGAAGCTTTCTTT.

This chain joins TRBV7-9 and TRBJ1-1; D unclear. Germline V gene lookup returns CDR1 SEHNR and CDR2 FQNEAQ (reference sequence). The CDR3 extends over 15 amino acids. Trimming left V 1 base short and J 0 bases short, with 9 bases between. CDR3 nucleotide sequence: TGTGCCAGCAGCTTAGGCGGCAGCTTGAACACTGAAGCTTTCTTT. Amino acid sequence: CASSLGGSLNTEAFF.

V usage is TRBV6-5 and J usage is TRBJ2-5; 7 bases agree with TRBD2. Unmatched junction bases numbered 12, after V lost 3 bases and J lost 5 bases. Looked up from germline, CDR1 is MNHEY and CDR2 is SVGAGI. The CDR3 runs to 16 residues. The CDR3 DNA is TGTGCCAGCAGTTATCAGGTCTGGGGGGGTAAGGAGACCCAGTACTTC. It specifies CASSYQVWGGKETQYF.

This chain joins TRBV10-1 and TRBJ2-1; 10 bases agree with TRBD2. The germline V gene encodes CDR1 WNHNN and CDR2 SYGVQD (reference sequence). The CDR3 is 13 amino acids. V shed 8 bases and J 5 bases; nucleotides not matched to a gene: 3. Written as DNA, the CDR3 is TGCGCCAGCGGGACTAGCGATCACAATGAGCAGTTCTTC. Amino acids: CASGTSDHNEQFF.

This chain uses TRBV5-1 with TRBJ1-6; TRBD1 is a possible D gene (5 bases). Trimming removed 1 base at V and 7 bases at J, with 9 bases between. The length of the CDR3 is 14 residues. Per germline, CDR1 SGHRS and CDR2 YFSETQ. The CDR3 nucleotides read TGCGCCAGCAGCTTGTTACAGGAAAATTCACCCCTCCACTTT. Its translation is CASSLLQENSPLHF.

The gene calls are TRBV11-2 and TRBJ2-5, with 11 bases aligning to TRBD2. The V gene end was trimmed by 5 bases and the J gene end by 2 bases; junction bases not matched to a gene: 4. CDR1 and CDR2 (germline): SGHAT, FQNNGV. The CDR3 runs to 15 residues. The CDR3: CASSQGTSGQETQYF. CDR3 DNA sequence: TGTGCCAGCAGCCAAGGGACTAGCGGTCAAGAGACCCAGTACTTC.

The genes are TRBV5-1 and TRBJ1-1; D call uncertain. The CDR3 length is 15 residues. V lost 4 bases and J lost 4, with 17 bases in between. Germline CDR1 and CDR2: SGHRS and YFSETQ. The DNA for the CDR3 is TGCGCCAGCAGCCCGGGAATGGCGAAAAGCACTGAAGCTTTCTTT. It is translated as CASSPGMAKSTEAFF.

This clone has only a few counts. The rearrangement joins TRBV5-6 to TRBJ2-4; D is perhaps TRBD1 (5 bases). The CDR3 extends over 16 amino acids. Germline assignment: CDR1 SGHDT and CDR2 YYEEEE. V was trimmed by 0 bases and J by 8 bases, leaving 18 bases between them. The CDR3: CASSLAAGMLIDIQYF. In nucleotides, the CDR3 is TGTGCCAGCAGCTTGGCCGCAGGGATGCTAATCGACATTCAGTACTTC.

V usage is TRBV19 and J usage is TRBJ1-2; possibly TRBD1 for D (6 bases). This CDR3 is built from 13 residues. Germline V gene lookup returns CDR1 LNHDA and CDR2 SQIVND (reference sequence). The germline V and J ends were trimmed by 4 bases and 4 bases, with 10 bases remaining between them. The CDR3 DNA follows: TGTGCCAGTAGTAGTCAGGGGAGCTATGGCTACACCTTC. It codes for CASSSQGSYGYTF. The entire variable domain, with the rest obtained from reference TRBV19 and TRBJ1-2, is as follows: DGGITQSPKYLFRKEGQNVTLSCEQNLNHDAMYWYRQDPGQGLRLIYYSQIVNDFQKGDIAEGYSVSREKKESFPLTVTSAQKNPTAFYLCASSSQGSYGYTFGSGTRLTVV.

The chain uses TRBV7-8 and TRBJ2-5; 7 bases align to TRBD2. V gave up 5 bases and J gave up 7 bases; unmatched junction bases: 13. From germline, CDR1 is SGHVS and CDR2 FQNEAQ. This CDR3 region has 15 residues. CDR3 nucleotides: TGTGCCAGCAGCCCCGGGACTACCTCTCGTCCGACCCAGTACTTC. Protein product: CASSPGTTSRPTQYF.

The CDR3 is CASSSGTGSVQNIQYF. For the CDR3, the DNA is TGCGCCAGCAGCTCCGGGACAGGGTCGGTGCAAAACATTCAGTACTTC. The V and J genes are TRBV10-1 and TRBJ2-4, with TRBD1 matching 9 bases. The CDR3 has 16 amino acids. The V gene's germline CDR1 is WNHNN and CDR2 SYGVQD (reference sequence). The V segment lost 6 bases and the J segment 5 bases; nucleotides outside the gene matches: 11.

The V and J genes are TRBV5-1 and TRBJ1-1; perhaps TRBD1 as D (6 bases). Germline values: CDR1 SGHRS, CDR2 YFSETQ. Trimming shortened V by 4 bases and J by 3 bases, and 13 bases separated the two germline ends. CDR3 length: 14 amino acids. CDR3 residues: CASSPTGQDTEAFF. The CDR3 DNA is TGCGCCAGCAGCCCGACAGGCCAGGACACTGAAGCTTTCTTT.

The V call is TRBV30, the J call TRBJ2-1; 9 bases align to TRBD1. This CDR3 region has 14 residues. Germline CDR1 GTSNPN, CDR2 SVGIG (reference sequence). V shed 2 bases and J 5 bases; nucleotides not matched to a gene: 4. The CDR3 coding sequence is TGTGCCTGGAGTTCCGGACAGGGGCACAATGAGCAGTTCTTC. Protein: CAWSSGQGHNEQFF.

The chain combines TRBV4-1 with TRBJ1-2, with D perhaps matching TRBD1 (6 bases). V was shortened by 0 bases and J by 7 bases, with 12 bases between the two germline ends. This CDR3 contains 14 residues. Per germline, CDR1 MGHRA and CDR2 YSYEKL. The CDR3 region has the DNA TGCGCCAGCAGCCAAGATATAGGGGGTGGTGGCTACACCTTC. Translation: CASSQDIGGGGYTF.

The rearrangement links TRBV14 to TRBJ1-2; TRBD1 aligns across 7 bases. This CDR3 comprises 14 residues. Per the germline V gene, CDR1 is SGHDN and CDR2 is FVKESK. Trimming at V came to 5 bases and at J to 4 bases, leaving 7 bases not matched to a gene. The CDR3 nucleotides read TGTGCCAGCAGCTATCGGGACAGCATCTATGGCTACACCTTC. Translating it yields CASSYRDSIYGYTF. Variable domain in full (rest from reference TRBV14 and TRBJ1-2): EAGVTQFPSHSVIEKGQTVTLRCDPISGHDNLYWYRRVMGKEIKFLLHFVKESKQDESGMPNNRFLAERTGGTYSTLKVQPAELEDSGVYFCASSYRDSIYGYTFGSGTRLTVV.

The sample holds a few counts of this clone. This chain uses TRBV19 with TRBJ1-1; the D is unclear. CDR1 and CDR2 from the germline V gene are LNHDA and SQIVND (reference sequence). V was cut by 8 bases and J by 5 bases, with 9 bases left in between. The CDR3 is 11 amino acids. CDR3 in DNA: TGTGCCAGTTGGGCGTGGACTGAAGCTTTCTTT. Translating it yields CASWAWTEAFF.

V gene TRBV7-9 combines with J gene TRBJ1-2; no clear D. V was pared by 4 bases and J by 4 bases, with 10 bases between. The CDR3 loop spans 13 amino acids. Germline V gene sequence: CDR1 SEHNR, CDR2 FQNEAQ (reference sequence). DNA for the CDR3: TGTGCCAGCAGCTCCCAAGCAGGCTATGGCTACACCTTC. It translates to CASSSQAGYGYTF.

This clone has more than one count but fewer than ten. This chain links TRBV18 with TRBJ1-1; D remains unclear. V gave up 4 bases and J gave up 4 bases, with 13 bases separating them. The CDR3 is 14 residues long. Germline lookup yields CDR1 KGHSH and CDR2 LQKENI. The CDR3 region has the DNA TGTGCCAGCTCACGGTCGGCGGGAGGCACTGAAGCTTTCTTT. Its protein is CASSRSAGGTEAFF.

This chain links TRBV27 with TRBJ2-3, with D perhaps TRBD2 (5 bases). This CDR3 has 11 residues. Per the germline V gene, CDR1 is MNHEY and CDR2 is SMNVEV (reference sequence). Trimming pared 5 bases from V and 7 bases from J, leaving 7 bases between. CDR3 coding DNA: TGTGCCAGCAGTAGAGGGAATACGCAGTATTTT. Its protein product is CASSRGNTQYF.

The CDR3 nucleotides read TGTGCCAGCAGGACAGGGGCAACTAATGAAAAACTGTTTTTT. It codes for CASRTGATNEKLFF. The V and J genes are TRBV6-1 and TRBJ1-4; 8 bases line up with TRBD1. Germline V lookup: CDR1 MNHNS, CDR2 SASEGT. This CDR3 contains 14 residues. The V segment lost 6 bases and the J segment 0 bases; nucleotides outside the gene matches: 0.

The J gene is TRBJ2-2, the V gene TRBV6-1; the match to TRBD2 covers 7 bases. The V gene end was trimmed by 7 bases and the J gene end by 3 bases; junction bases not matched to a gene: 5. The germline gives CDR1 MNHNS, CDR2 SASEGT. The CDR3 is 14 residues long. The CDR3: CASTQGGDTGELFF. The CDR3 DNA is TGTGCCAGCACGCAGGGAGGGGACACCGGGGAGCTGTTTTTT.

This chain links TRBV4-1 with TRBJ2-1; 9 bases fit TRBD2. Germline CDR1 is MGHRA and CDR2 is YSYEKL. This CDR3 spans 18 amino acids. J lost 1 base, V lost 1 base, and 8 bases had no gene match. CDR3 DNA sequence: TGCGCCAGCAGCCAAGGGGGTTACAGCGGGAGGTCCTACAATGAGCAGTTCTTC. Protein: CASSQGGYSGRSYNEQFF.

This sequence joins TRBV6-5 and TRBJ1-5; 9 bases map to TRBD1. CDR3 size: 15 residues. J gave up 0 bases and V 6 bases, and 3 bases lay outside the gene matches. CDR1 MNHEY and CDR2 SVGAGI come from the germline V gene. The CDR3 nucleotides are TGTGCCAGCAGCAGACAGGGGGATAGCAATCAGCCCCAGCATTTT. Its protein is CASSRQGDSNQPQHF.

The V call is TRBV10-3, the J call TRBJ2-7; 8 bases are a match to TRBD1. Looked up from germline, CDR1 is ENHRY and CDR2 is SYGVKD. V was clipped by 10 bases and J by 9 bases; unmatched bases: 11. CDR3 size: 12 residues. The CDR3 region is CATQGAVERQYF. The CDR3 DNA reads TGTGCCACTCAGGGGGCGGTAGAAAGGCAGTACTTC.